The rows below give T cell receptor beta chains drawn from one sample of a study of blood T cell repertoires in COVID-19. Sequencing used immunoSEQ multiplex PCR; TCRdb keeps in-frame clones, though not all of them. Of roughly 110,000 clones detected, approximately 86% appear once; the ten largest clones hold roughly 4.5%. Material: peripheral blood. The receptor source for this set is a man aged 35 to 55 with acute or convalescent COVID-19. Each CDR3 is given without its conserved first and last residue.

j_call: TRBJ2-7; v_call: TRBV18; cdr3_aa: ASSYTGGSEQY
j_call: TRBJ1-3; v_call: TRBV27; cdr3_aa: ASRQQGASGNTIY
j_call: TRBJ1-1; v_call: TRBV7-6; cdr3_aa: ASSSMSGTNTEAF
j_call: TRBJ1-3; v_call: TRBV19; cdr3_aa: ASTVRGIISGNTIY
j_call: TRBJ2-1; v_call: TRBV30; cdr3_aa: AWTTGTNEQF
j_call: TRBJ1-2; v_call: TRBV2; cdr3_aa: ASSEARAGGNYGYT
j_call: TRBJ2-7; v_call: TRBV3-1/TRBV3-2; cdr3_aa: ASSQVNGEQY
j_call: TRBJ1-2; v_call: TRBV6-5; cdr3_aa: ASRTRDRDYGYT
j_call: TRBJ1-1; v_call: TRBV29-1; cdr3_aa: SVGTGAAEAF
j_call: TRBJ1-5; v_call: TRBV19; cdr3_aa: ASNLQGANQPQH
j_call: TRBJ1-3; v_call: TRBV12-2; cdr3_aa: ASRSFMIEADSGNTIY
j_call: TRBJ1-5; v_call: TRBV7-2; cdr3_aa: ASSFTGGNQPQH
j_call: TRBJ1-1; v_call: TRBV24-1; cdr3_aa: ATSGAHGAGNTEAF
j_call: TRBJ1-1; v_call: TRBV2; cdr3_aa: ASRQQQNTEAF
j_call: TRBJ1-5; v_call: TRBV20-1; cdr3_aa: SASPVGADQPQH
j_call: TRBJ1-2; v_call: TRBV6-4; cdr3_aa: ASSESRLHYGYT
j_call: TRBJ2-3; v_call: TRBV7-6; cdr3_aa: ASSSRLAGGASTDTQY
j_call: TRBJ2-7; v_call: TRBV9; cdr3_aa: ASSVSSGAYSYEQY
j_call: TRBJ2-1; v_call: TRBV11-2; cdr3_aa: ASSPAGPLPEQF
j_call: TRBJ2-1; v_call: TRBV9; cdr3_aa: ASSVGLAGLYNEQF
j_call: TRBJ1-2; v_call: TRBV18; cdr3_aa: ASSLIQGSDGYT
j_call: TRBJ2-6; v_call: TRBV6-2/TRBV6-3; cdr3_aa: ASSYSRGGFGANVLT